The 4 T cell receptor beta chains given below trace back to one sample, sequenced in a study of T-cell reconstitution after alpha-beta-depleted transplantation in children. As it was prepared, the TCRbeta library received unique molecular identifiers. TCRdb independently ran MiXCR on the PCR reads; one entry per CDR3 protein. Of some 200,000 distinct CDR3 sequences in the sample, more than 7.5% were seen once. The sequenced sample was PBMCs from the stem cell graft donor, obtained from the stem cell graft. All receptors come from a human donor who donated a stem cell graft to a child with SCID.

This clonotype occurred many times. V is TRBV3-1 and J is TRBJ1-1; D gene uncertain. The CDR3 has 14 residues. CDR1 is LGHDT and CDR2 is YNNKEL in the germline V gene (reference sequence). Trimming stripped 1 base from V and 1 base from J, with 7 bases between. Here the CDR3 DNA reads TGTGCCAGCAGCCAAGGAGGACCGAACACTGAAGCTTTCTTT. It yields the protein CASSQGGPNTEAFF.

This clonotype was observed many times. The J gene is TRBJ1-2, the V gene TRBV6-6; TRBD1 matches at 8 bases. V lost 6 bases and J lost 6; bases outside the gene matches: 12. The CDR3 has 15 residues. Germline V gene lookup returns CDR1 MNHNY and CDR2 SVGAGI (reference sequence). CDR3 residues: CASSSMTGVVNGYTF. CDR3 in DNA: TGTGCCAGCAGCTCTATGACAGGGGTAGTTAATGGCTACACCTTC.

This clonotype was recorded many times. The rearrangement joins TRBV4-2 to TRBJ2-3, with 12 nucleotides matching TRBD2. V was pared by 0 bases and J by 4 bases, with 14 bases of the junction left unmatched. CDR1 is LGHNA, CDR2 YNFKEQ, per germline. The CDR3 is made up of 20 amino acids. The CDR3 DNA follows: TGTGCCAGCAGCCAAGATCAGCTAGCGGGGGGGTCGGTGGGCGCAGATACGCAGTATTTT. This codes for CASSQDQLAGGSVGADTQYF.

Many counts were recorded for this clonotype. V gene TRBV28 combines with J gene TRBJ1-4; 9 positions agree with TRBD1. J was trimmed by 13 bases and V by 5 bases; bases with no gene match: 11. Per germline, CDR1 MDHEN and CDR2 SYDVKM. This CDR3 comprises 14 residues. CDR3 bases: TGTGCCAGCAGTGGGACAGGGAGGCGAGTAGGACTGTTTTTT. This codes for CASSGTGRRVGLFF.